The 26 T cell receptor beta chains reported below all come from one sample, sequenced in a study of a mutant IDH1 vaccine in newly diagnosed glioma. Time point defined: week 5, during vaccination. Doses consisted of 300 ug of mutant IDH1 20-mer peptide each, paired with topical imiquimod. Clones were read by immunoSEQ multiplex PCR, and TCRdb kept only the in-frame ones, dropping some. The sample contains about 38,000 clones, approximately 80% of which appear only once. These receptors lack a known antigen. Sample: PBMCs, taken from a glioma patient whose treatment included an IDH1 peptide vaccine. These receptors came from a man aged 35 to 55 with glioma.

This clone has more than one count but fewer than ten. The chain recombines TRBV7-9 with TRBJ2-3, with unresolved D. Trimming shortened V by 5 bases and J by 2 bases, and 17 bases separated the two germline ends. This CDR3 region has 16 residues. From germline, CDR1 is SEHNR and CDR2 FQNEAQ (reference sequence). This CDR3 reads CASSLGAASDTDTQYF. The CDR3 DNA sequence: TGTGCCAGCAGCCTAGGAGCTGCAAGCGACACAGATACGCAGTATTTT.

This chain connects TRBV7-9 to TRBJ1-1; tentatively, D is TRBD1 (5 bases). Germline-derived CDR1 and CDR2 are SEHNR and FQNEAQ (reference sequence). The V end lost 8 bases, the J end lost 8 bases, and 15 bases lay between the germline ends. The CDR3 covers 12 residues. The chain's CDR3 is CASSPDWGEAFF. The DNA of the CDR3 is TGTGCCAGCTCCCCGGACTGGGGGGAAGCTTTCTTT.

The J gene is TRBJ2-7, the V gene TRBV9; D possibly corresponds to TRBD2 (6 bases). CDR1 is SGDLS and CDR2 is YYNGEE in the germline V gene. CDR3 length: 15 amino acids. The V end lost 3 bases, the J end lost 0 bases, and 13 bases lay between the germline ends. CDR3 DNA: TGTGCCAGCAGCGGAGGGGCCGGGGGCTCCTACGAGCAGTACTTC. Translated: CASSGGAGGSYEQYF.

V usage is TRBV9 and J usage is TRBJ2-7; TRBD1 aligns across 9 bases. Trimming took 0 bases from V and 6 from J; bases not matched to a gene: 13. There are 17 residues in the CDR3. Germline V CDR1 and CDR2: SGDLS, YYNGEE. CDR3 nucleotide sequence: TGTGCCAGCAGCGTAGGGAAGACAGGGGGTATTCAGGGCGAGCAGTACTTC. As protein: CASSVGKTGGIQGEQYF. The complete variable domain, with remaining parts taken from reference TRBV9 and TRBJ2-7, reads DSGVTQTPKHLITATGQRVTLRCSPRSGDLSVYWYQQSLDQGLQFLIQYYNGEERAKGNILERFSAQQFPDLHSELNLSSLELGDSALYFCASSVGKTGGIQGEQYFGPGTRLTVT.

This clone was seen once. The genes are TRBV6-5 and TRBJ1-6; 9 nucleotides line up with TRBD1. In germline, CDR1 is MNHEY, CDR2 SVGAGI. The CDR3 is 15 residues long. V was clipped by 0 bases and J by 8 bases; unmatched bases: 2. CDR3 amino acids: CASSYSGQGDSPLHF. DNA for the CDR3: TGTGCCAGCAGTTACTCGGGACAGGGTGATTCACCCCTCCACTTT.

The CDR3 bases are TGTGCCAGCAGCTTACAGGGGGCGGACGAGACCCAGTACTTC. Amino acid sequence: CASSLQGADETQYF. The chain carries TRBV5-4 and TRBJ2-5, with 9 bases that match TRBD1. The CDR3 sequence is 14 residues long. Germline CDR1 is SGHNT and CDR2 is YYREEE (reference sequence). V lost 2 bases and J lost 5; bases outside the gene matches: 4.

The chain is built from TRBV6-5 and TRBJ2-5; the match to TRBD1 covers 12 bases. Germline V lookup: CDR1 MNHEY, CDR2 SVGAGI. After removal of 6 bases from V and 5 bases from J, the junction contained 7 bases not matched to a gene. The CDR3 contains 15 residues. The CDR3 is CASRGTGGLGETQYF. The CDR3 nucleotides read TGTGCCAGCAGGGGGACAGGGGGCTTAGGGGAGACCCAGTACTTC.

This chain joins TRBV5-6 and TRBJ2-7, with a weak D call TRBD2 (5 bases). The V gene's germline CDR1 is SGHDT and CDR2 YYEEEE. This CDR3 contains 15 residues. The germline V and J ends were trimmed by 4 bases and 4 bases, with 18 bases remaining between them. The CDR3 loop is CASSPNPGEPYEQYF. The CDR3 bases are TGTGCCAGCAGCCCAAACCCTGGGGAGCCTTACGAGCAGTACTTC.

The rearrangement links TRBV25-1 to TRBJ2-7; 11 nucleotides agree with TRBD1. The CDR3 spans 15 residues. After removal of 5 bases from V and 7 bases from J, the junction contained 10 bases not matched to a gene. The germline gives CDR1 MGHDK, CDR2 SYGVNS. The CDR3 reads CASSPPGTGGGEQYF. The CDR3 nucleotides are TGTGCCAGCAGTCCTCCCGGGACAGGGGGAGGGGAGCAGTACTTC.

This clone occurred a few times. The chain has TRBV19 and TRBJ1-1; 8 positions agree with TRBD1. The J segment lost 0 bases and the V segment lost 7 bases, leaving 4 bases of the junction unmatched. Looked up from germline, CDR1 is LNHDA and CDR2 is SQIVND (reference sequence). The CDR3 has 14 amino acids. CDR3 sequence: CASTRTGMNTEAFF. The CDR3 DNA reads TGTGCCAGTACAAGGACAGGGATGAACACTGAAGCTTTCTTT.

The chain recombines TRBV5-1 with TRBJ1-5; TRBD1 is a possible D gene (6 bases). Germline assignment: CDR1 SGHRS and CDR2 YFSETQ. Trimming shortened V by 0 bases and J by 4 bases, and 14 bases separated the two germline ends. The CDR3 length is 16 residues. CDR3 nucleotide sequence: TGCGCCAGCAGCTTGGGAGGGGGGGGCGGAAATCAGCCCCAGCATTTT. Its protein product is CASSLGGGGGNQPQHF.

This chain links TRBV11-2 with TRBJ1-2, with D possibly being TRBD1 (5 bases). The germline V and J ends were trimmed by 0 bases and 2 bases, with 10 bases remaining between them. Germline-derived CDR1 and CDR2 are SGHAT and FQNNGV. The CDR3 is made up of 15 amino acids. The chain's CDR3 is CASSLERRGNYGYTF. CDR3 nucleotides: TGTGCCAGCAGCTTAGAACGCCGGGGGAACTATGGCTACACCTTC.

The chain uses TRBV2 and TRBJ2-4; 8 nucleotides align to TRBD1. The germline V gene has CDR1 SNHLY and CDR2 FYNNEI. V lost 1 base and J lost 11; bases outside the gene matches: 10. The CDR3 sequence is 15 residues long. CDR3 region: CASSEDAGTGQFQYF. CDR3 bases: TGTGCCAGCAGTGAAGACGCCGGGACAGGCCAATTTCAGTACTTC.

A few counts support this clone. V is TRBV6-1 and J is TRBJ1-5; D not resolved. With 8 bases removed from V and 4 bases from J, the gap between germline ends came to 6 bases. The CDR3 consists of 11 residues. Looked up from germline, CDR1 is MNHNS and CDR2 is SASEGT. The CDR3 spells CASGGNQPQHF. CDR3 nucleotide sequence: TGTGCCAGCGGAGGGAATCAGCCCCAGCATTTT.

This clone appeared a few times. The chain recombines TRBV30 with TRBJ1-4, with D maybe TRBD1 (6 bases). Per the germline V gene, CDR1 is GTSNPN and CDR2 is SVGIG (reference sequence). Trimming removed 0 bases from V and 5 bases from J, with 13 bases in between. The CDR3 sequence is 15 residues long. CDR3 sequence (DNA): TGTGCCTGGAGTGTACAAGGGGGTGTCAATGAAAAACTGTTTTTT. Protein sequence: CAWSVQGGVNEKLFF.

Only a few counts were recorded for this clone. This sequence joins TRBV7-6 and TRBJ1-3, with a tentative D call TRBD1 (6 bases). Trimming left V 1 base short and J 1 base short, with 14 bases between. CDR3 size: 17 residues. From germline, CDR1 is SGHVS and CDR2 FNYEAQ. CDR3 coding DNA: TGTGCCAGCAGCTTAGGCTTCCGGGGGCAATCTGGAAACACCATATATTTT. As protein: CASSLGFRGQSGNTIYF.

This clone was observed a handful of times. The V and J genes are TRBV9 and TRBJ1-3; the D gene is possibly TRBD1 (5 bases). CDR3 length equals 16 residues. Germline-derived CDR1 and CDR2 are SGDLS and YYNGEE. V was clipped by 0 bases and J by 3 bases, with 13 bases between them. Written as DNA, the CDR3 is TGTGCCAGCAGCGTAGGAGGGGTAGGAGATGGAAACACCATATATTTT. It codes for CASSVGGVGDGNTIYF.

The V and J genes are TRBV12-5 and TRBJ1-1; maybe TRBD1 (5 bases). V lost 7 bases and J lost 1, with 13 bases in between. The CDR3 length is 14 residues. Germline V gene data show CDR1 as LGHNT and CDR2 as FRNRAP. In DNA form, the CDR3 reads TGTGCTAGTGCTCCGGGCGGGGCGAACACTGAAGCTTTCTTT. Translated, it gives CASAPGGANTEAFF.

The V and J genes are TRBV6-4 and TRBJ1-1, with 10 positions matching TRBD1. Germline lookup yields CDR1 MRHNA and CDR2 SNTAGT. The CDR3 runs to 15 residues. With V trimmed by 4 bases and J by 0 bases, 2 bases remained unmatched. This CDR3 is CASSATGGLNTEAFF. Written as DNA, the CDR3 is TGTGCCAGCAGTGCGACAGGGGGCCTGAACACTGAAGCTTTCTTT.

The J gene is TRBJ2-7, the V gene TRBV5-1, with TRBD1 matching over 7 bases. The CDR3 totals 16 residues. Germline V gene sequence: CDR1 SGHRS, CDR2 YFSETQ. The trim removed 0 bases at V and 2 bases at J, leaving 8 bases unmatched. Here the CDR3 reads CASSLEGTVLPYEQYF. The CDR3 DNA follows: TGCGCCAGCAGCTTGGAGGGGACAGTGCTACCCTACGAGCAGTACTTC.

This clone has more than one count but fewer than ten. J is TRBJ1-4 and V is TRBV2; no reliable D call. The CDR3 is made up of 13 amino acids. V was pared by 7 bases and J by 6 bases, with 12 bases between. CDR1 SNHLY and CDR2 FYNNEI come from the germline V gene. CDR3 region: CASMYSWYEKLFF. The CDR3 nucleotides read TGTGCCAGCATGTACAGTTGGTATGAAAAACTGTTTTTT.

In its sample, this clone was seen a few times. The rearrangement links TRBV7-9 to TRBJ2-5, with 7 positions matching TRBD1. V shed 4 bases, J shed 4 bases, and the junction held 15 bases outside the gene matches. The CDR3 contains 17 residues. CDR1 SEHNR and CDR2 FQNEAQ come from the germline V gene (reference sequence). As DNA, the CDR3 is TGTGCCAGCAGCTCCAGGGGGACGGGTCGAGTGGGAGAGACCCAGTACTTC. Protein: CASSSRGTGRVGETQYF.

The chain links TRBV12-5 to TRBJ1-1; TRBD1 matches at 8 bases. J gave up 0 bases and V 0 bases, and 9 bases lay outside the gene matches. The length of the CDR3 is 18 residues. Germline V gives CDR1 LGHNT, CDR2 FRNRAP. The CDR3 protein is CASGLVNKTGGVNTEAFF. CDR3 sequence (DNA): TGTGCTAGTGGTTTGGTAAACAAAACAGGGGGAGTGAACACTGAAGCTTTCTTT.

This chain joins TRBV7-6 and TRBJ1-1; perhaps TRBD1 as D (5 bases). Germline V CDR1 and CDR2: SGHVS, FNYEAQ. The length of the CDR3 is 15 residues. The germline V and J ends were trimmed by 4 bases and 1 base, with 13 bases remaining between them. The CDR3 protein is CASSSGPRKNTEAFF. The CDR3 DNA sequence: TGTGCCAGCAGCTCAGGGCCTAGGAAGAACACTGAAGCTTTCTTT.

A few counts support this clone. This chain uses TRBV6-5 with TRBJ2-5; D may match TRBD1 or TRBD2 (5 bases each). Germline V gene lookup returns CDR1 MNHEY and CDR2 SVGAGI. Deletions cut 5 bases from V and 5 bases from J, with 12 bases between. The CDR3 length is 13 residues. The DNA for the CDR3 is TGTGCCAGCAGTAACGTTGGGACGGAGACCCAGTACTTC. This codes for CASSNVGTETQYF.

This chain uses TRBV19 with TRBJ1-3; 7 positions agree with TRBD1. Germline assignment: CDR1 LNHDA and CDR2 SQIVND (reference sequence). This CDR3 is 14 amino acids long. The ends lost 10 bases at V and 9 bases at J; junction bases unmatched: 15. The CDR3 region has the DNA TGTGCCACCGTCCGGGGCAGGGGGAGCGGCACCATATATTTT. Its translation: CATVRGRGSGTIYF. Based on the CDR3 plus reference TRBV19 and TRBJ1-3, the full variable domain is DGGITQSPKYLFRKEGQNVTLSCEQNLNHDAMYWYRQDPGQGLRLIYYSQIVNDFQKGDIAEGYSVSREKKESFPLTVTSAQKNPTAFYLCATVRGRGSGTIYFGEGSWLTVV.